This TCR beta chain was found in a study of control samples from healthy donors and cancer patients (dated by TCRdb to 2018 to 2020). From cysteine to phenylalanine, the CDR3 is 14 amino acids long. Only CDR3 DNA is held: 42 bases, read in frame from base 1. Ends trimmed: V by 1 base, J by 9 bases; bases unmatched to a gene: 6. CDR1 SGHTA and CDR2 FQGNSA were looked up in the germline V gene. Libraries were prepared through the immunoSEQ multiplex PCR assay. Here the immuneACCESS table is served through TCRdb, limited to in-frame sequences with V and J called. Missing clones are a known gap in these copies; in checked studies unresolved V genes cover under half, and the rest lacks a known reason. The sample profile shows about 160,000 clones; 80% to 95% of them were found once. In total, the top ten clones hold less than 0.75% of the sample. Worth noting for this clone: The antigen this receptor binds is unknown. Within one base of it there is no much larger clone, and no base qualities were kept.

The V gene is TRBV7-2 and the J gene is TRBJ2-1, and TRBD2 aligns with 7 junction nucleotides. The sequencing input was blood. The clonotype originates from a woman aged 30 to 39 in good health. CDR3 reads: CASSLGGGEGEQFF. DNA sequence: TGTGCCAGCAGCTTAGGGGGGGGAGAAGGTGAGCAGTTCTTC.